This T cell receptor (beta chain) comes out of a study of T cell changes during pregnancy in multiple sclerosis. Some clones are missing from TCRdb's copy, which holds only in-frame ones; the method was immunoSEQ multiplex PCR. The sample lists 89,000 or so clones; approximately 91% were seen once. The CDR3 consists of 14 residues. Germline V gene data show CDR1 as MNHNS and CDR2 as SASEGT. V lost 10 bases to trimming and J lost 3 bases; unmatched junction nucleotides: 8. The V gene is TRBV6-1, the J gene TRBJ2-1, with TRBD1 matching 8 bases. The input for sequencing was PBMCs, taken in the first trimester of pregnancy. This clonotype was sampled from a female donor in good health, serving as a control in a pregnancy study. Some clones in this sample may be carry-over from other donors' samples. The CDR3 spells CATSGGQGYNEQFF. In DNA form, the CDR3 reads TGTGCCACCTCGGGTGGACAGGGCTACAATGAGCAGTTCTTC.